The TCR beta chain described here comes from a study of cytomegalovirus exposure and HLA in healthy donors. The CDR3 loop spans 15 amino acids. CDR1 is SGHTA, CDR2 FQGNSA, per germline. The junction had 7 bases not matched to a gene; V was cut back by 5 bases and J by 5 bases. Study-level points and caveats: The study reported that TCR beta sequences accurately predicted HLA-A and HLA-B alleles in most subjects. As a later analysis revealed, the rate of TCR association differed by HLA locus, with DRB1 most and HLA-C fewest. A later analysis appeared to link common viral pathogens to several of the most significant clusters. TCR beta sequences numbering around 15,000 were associated with HLA alleles at 0.05 false discovery rate in a later analysis.

Vbeta (60) and Jbeta (13) primers were used in the PCR. Profiled with immunoSEQ multiplex PCR; TCRdb holds only in-frame clones, not every one. The profile shows under 200,000 clones, approximately 86% of them singletons. In regard to this clone: Antigen: not known.

The sample comprised PBMCs. The clonotype comes from a woman aged 25 to 39 in good health and CMV-seronegative. J is TRBJ2-3 and V is TRBV7-2; 10 positions agree with TRBD2. The CDR3 DNA is TGTGCCAGCAGCCGGGGGACTAGCGCGCGAGATACGCAGTATTTT. This codes for CASSRGTSARDTQYF.